The clone carrying this TCR beta chain was seen a few times. Unique molecular identifiers were added to individual cDNA molecules. A single record per CDR3 protein comes from TCRdb applying MiXCR to the 5' RACE reads. The table records about 34,000 distinct CDR3 sequences, approximately 6% of them present only once. The data derive from a study of early T cells in non-severe SARS-CoV-2 infection. About the research overall: Investigators sequenced bulk RNA drawn from unsorted whole blood, and chains remained unpaired.

V gave up 3 bases and J gave up 6 bases; unmatched junction bases: 8. Germline lookup yields CDR1 SGDLS and CDR2 YYNGEE. CDR3 length: 15 residues. This chain uses TRBV9 with TRBJ2-1, with TRBD2 matching 8 bases. This receptor was identified in an adult who was a healthcare worker with PCR-confirmed SARS-CoV-2 infection or an uninfected control (not recorded which). Sequencing was carried out using whole blood. The CDR3 region has the DNA TGTGCCAGCAGCGCAACCGGGACTAGGGTCAATGAGCAGTTCTTC. Protein: CASSATGTRVNEQFF.